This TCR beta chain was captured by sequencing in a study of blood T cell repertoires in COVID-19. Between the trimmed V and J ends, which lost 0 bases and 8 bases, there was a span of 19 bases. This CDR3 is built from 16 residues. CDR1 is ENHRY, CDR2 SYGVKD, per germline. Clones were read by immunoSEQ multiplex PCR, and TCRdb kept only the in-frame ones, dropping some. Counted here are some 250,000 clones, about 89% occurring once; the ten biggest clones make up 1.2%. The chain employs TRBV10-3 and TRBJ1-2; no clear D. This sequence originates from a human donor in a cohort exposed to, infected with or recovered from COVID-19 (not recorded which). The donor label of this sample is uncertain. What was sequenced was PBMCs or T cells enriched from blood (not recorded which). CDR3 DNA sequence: TGTGCCATCAGTGAGTCGTTTACCGGACTCTTTGGGGGCTACACCTTC. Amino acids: CAISESFTGLFGGYTF.